This T cell receptor (beta chain) was identified in a study of cytomegalovirus exposure and HLA in healthy donors. Germline V lookup: CDR1 MNHNS, CDR2 SASEGT. This CDR3 contains 13 residues. V was shortened by 3 bases and J by 1 base, with 3 bases between the two germline ends. The primer mix had 60 Vbeta and 13 Jbeta primers. Generated by immunoSEQ multiplex PCR, the TCRdb table keeps only in-frame clones and is missing some. The sample has around 210,000 clones. The sample consisted of PBMCs. The J gene is TRBJ2-2, the V gene TRBV6-1, with D uncertain. This clonotype was sampled from a girl between 2 and 10 years old in good health and CMV-seropositive. CDR3 sequence reads: CASSDRNTGELFF. The CDR3 DNA follows: TGTGCCAGCAGTGACAGGAACACCGGGGAGCTGTTTTTT.